This T cell receptor beta chain was obtained from a study of shared clonotypes between healthy human individuals. Study at large: The study used three CD4 naive, three CD4 memory, two CD8 naive and one CD8 memory plate per donor.

Profiling relied on immunoSEQ multiplex PCR, and the TCRdb table lists in-frame clones only, not all of them. The sample holds roughly 2 million clones; roughly 95% are singletons and the top ten take roughly 0.13%. Trimming removed 1 base from V and 9 bases from J, with 6 bases in between. From germline, CDR1 is MGHRA and CDR2 YSYEKL. The length of the CDR3 is 11 residues. Source material: naive CD4+ T cells sorted from blood. Subset described: CD45RA+ positively selected. The source of this sequence is a young man in good health. The chain carries TRBV4-1 and TRBJ1-1; D is unclear. This CDR3 reads CASSQAGQAFF. The CDR3 DNA sequence: TGCGCCAGCAGCCAAGCCGGACAAGCTTTCTTT.